The entry below describes one T cell receptor (beta chain). This clone came up a few times. Its antigen is still unknown. There are no base qualities to consult, and no much larger clone falls within one base. The receptor library was made with the immunoSEQ multiplex PCR assay. For the multiplex PCR, a mixture combining 60 forward primers for TCR Vbeta segments and 13 reverse primers for TCR Jbeta segments was used. A multiplex PCR assay on genomic DNA amplified the CDR3 region of rearranged TCR beta genes. The amplified TCR beta libraries were sequenced on the Illumina HiSeq System as 87-base-pair reads. Regarding the original processing steps: Across the roughly 670 repertoires, a later analysis counted 78 million or so unique TCR beta chains, approximately 12 million of which were shared by at least two donors. To remove PCR and sequencing errors, raw reads were error-corrected and collapsed into unique sequences using a nearest-neighbor algorithm that merged closely related sequences. CDR3 sequences were aligned to IMGT reference sequences to assign V, D and J gene segments. For a sequence to be retained, a match of at least six nucleotides to both a V gene segment and a J gene segment was required. Rearrangements were called productive when the CDR3 lacked stop codons and stayed in frame with V and J; all others were non-productive. Following IMGT convention, CDR3 was defined as the stretch from the second conserved V-encoded cysteine up to the conserved J-encoded phenylalanine. The earlier analysis of about 590 of the donors excluded sequences that lacked an unambiguous match to a single V gene segment. An earlier analysis of a few hundred of the donors called V segments functional above 56.7% productive rearrangements and segregating when the between-donor standard deviation exceeded 5%. A statistical classification framework was developed to diagnose cytomegalovirus status using the catalog of TCR beta chain sequences. In a later analysis, V and J genes were assigned by comparing TCR nucleotide sequences against IMGT/GENE-DB human TR gene sequences. Using the TCRdist pipeline, a later analysis assigned CDR3 sequences along with most-parsimonious VDJ recombination scenarios. In a later analysis, each TCR beta chain was defined by its CDR3 amino acid sequence together with its V-gene family, and reads without a unique V-gene family were excluded. In a later analysis, 450 to 600 highly shared, low-generation-probability nucleotide sequences were removed to address suspected cross-contamination and a sequencing artifact. A later analysis calculated a clonal expansion index for each public chain from normalized within-repertoire ranks of inferred template counts. In a later analysis, generation probabilities were computed using a VDJ recombination model fitted to out-of-frame rearrangements, and the results were checked against IGoR. In a later analysis, TCR-TCR, TCR-HLA and TCR-CMV co-occurrence was scored with hypergeometric tests, and a repertoire-size bias correction was applied to TCR pairs. To estimate false discovery rates, a later analysis permuted the HLA or CMV assignments 20 times. A later analysis grouped co-occurring TCRs with DBSCAN, adding TCRdist sequence similarity when clustering within HLA-allele-positive subsets. Repertoires with fewer than 30,000 or more than 120,000 public chains were left out of co-occurrence clustering, as were several repertoires with anomalous nucleotide sharing. Here the immuneACCESS table is served through TCRdb, limited to in-frame sequences with V and J called. Missing clones are a known gap in these copies; in checked studies unresolved V genes cover under half, and the rest lacks a known reason. That table furnishes V, J and clone size, whereas the DNA furnished D and trimming. The sample table holds more than 110,000 clones, of which 79% were seen once. The leading ten clones occupy about 1% of the sample.

This entry is derived from a study of cytomegalovirus exposure and HLA in healthy donors (dated by TCRdb to the late 2010s). Study-wide context: An earlier analysis of 587 of the donors reported over 250 Gb of sequence data and approximately 120 million unique TCR beta sequences obtained from about 180 million T cells. An early release covering roughly 600 HLA-typed donors comprised about 300 gigabases of sequencing data and 85 million or so unique TCR sequences. The genetic ancestry cluster associated with self-reported Caucasian donors included around four fifths of the 300 to 450 genotyped donors. The study aimed to test whether cataloging public T cell receptors could reveal signatures of past pathogen exposure. The study used immunosequencing to profile the T cell repertoires of 666 subjects and linked those repertoires to cytomegalovirus serostatus. Along with the approximately 620-subject first cohort, a separate validation cohort of roughly 110 different subjects was used. To predict cytomegalovirus infection status, the study combined high-throughput TCR immunosequencing, statistical association of individual TCRs with disease status, and machine learning. A later analysis re-analyzed previously published TCR beta repertoires from approximately 700 donors and added high-resolution HLA genotyping to study TCR occurrence patterns. In the later analysis, no new phenotypic data were used to find candidate immune exposures; instead, reliance was placed on TCR beta sequences and their occurrence across donors. An earlier analysis of approximately 640 of the donors applied high-throughput TCR beta sequencing to assess whether each TCR beta V gene segment acted as functional or pseudogenic. Alongside the repertoire data, information on donor age, sex, ethnicity and CMV serostatus was compiled. Genome-wide SNP genotypes for about three fifths of the 666 donors were used in a later genetic analysis, which treated that subset as a discovery cohort. Every discovery cohort repertoire had been produced on one sequencing platform. HLA typing covered class I and class II loci at four-digit resolution. Typing coverage varied by locus: roughly 629-640 donors for A, B, C, DRB1 and DQB1; approximately 520 for DQA1; 606 for DPA1; fewer than 480 for DPB1. Because of strong linkage in the cohort, roughly five DR-DQ haplotypes were treated as single units for association and clustering. Among 350 to 400 genotyped donors of the cohort, an average of around 240,000 unique TCR beta nucleotide sequences were sequenced per donor, around 20% of them non-productive. Overall study results and their limits: In this cohort, only TCR beta chains were sequenced, and detectable features were limited by the absence of alpha or paired-chain data. Cytomegalovirus status was reported to be diagnosed by the classifier with high specificity and sensitivity in both the original and validation cohorts. In an earlier analysis of more than 450 of the donors, most TCR beta V segments were observed in productive rearrangements about 87% or about 30% of the time, broadly matching IMGT annotations. Compared with the 666-donor mean, donors in an Asian-associated ancestry cluster had fewer N-insertions in productive TCRs, according to a later genetic analysis. According to a later analysis, TCR association rates differed among HLA loci, with DRB1 alleles showing the most associated TCRs and HLA-C alleles showing the fewest. Most CMV-associated TCR beta chains appeared to be HLA-restricted in a later analysis, and the HLA associations seemed to be driven largely by CMV exposure. According to the authors, the approach could potentially be generalized to other disease states and immunological phenotypes. A total of 150 to 200 TCR beta chains were listed by the study as associated with cytomegalovirus. Immune exposure information for the cohort was limited to CMV serostatus. While some public TCRs were present in many individuals, most TCR sequences turned up only very rarely across donors. In vitro tests confirmed that a few of the cytomegalovirus-associated TCR beta chains recognize cytomegalovirus antigens. Compared with equally common non-associated chains, HLA-associated TCR beta chains in a later analysis were more clonally expanded and had lower generation probabilities. Correlated functional status among segregating V segments might be attributable to linkage disequilibrium, but an unknown experimental factor could not be ruled out. Assigning TCR associations to individual alleles was difficult when HLA alleles, especially DR and DQ, strongly co-occurred. Roughly uniform sequencing depth across donors was assumed in presence/absence analyses, although this assumption may not hold. A group of highly shared sequence variants was considered likely to be a technical artifact of the sequencing pipeline. Several of the top co-occurrence clusters appeared to be linked to parvovirus B19, influenza, CMV and Epstein-Barr virus, according to a later analysis. A further reported finding was that TCR beta sequences accurately predicted the HLA-A and HLA-B alleles for most subjects in the first cohort. At a false discovery rate of 0.05, a later analysis linked some 17,000 TCR beta sequences to specific HLA alleles. In a later genetic analysis, a missense DCLRE1C variant was associated with V-gene and J-gene trimming of TCR beta chains, and the association was replicated in an independent cohort. The earlier analysis of approximately 540 of the donors excluded about 16 rarely observed V segments, including chromosome 9 orphons, because counts were too low. HLA typing was unavailable for some donors at each locus, so association tests used only the typed subset.

The cohort was made up of under 800 healthy bone marrow donors. All cohort members were sampled while nominally healthy, although unrecorded immune exposures were likely present. The donor tested CMV seronegative and was one of the 352 seronegative cohort members. Each donor provided a peripheral blood sample, and peripheral blood mononuclear cells were used for TCR beta sequencing. The Qiagen DNeasy Blood Extraction Kit was used to extract genomic DNA from the blood cell samples. Sequenced material: PBMCs. The clonotype was recovered from a man aged 18-30 years in good health and CMV-seronegative.

The CDR3 reads as follows: CASSPGQGRDGANVLTF. The bases are TGTGCCAGCAGCCCGGGACAGGGCAGGGACGGGGCCAACGTCCTGACTTTC. The sequence is built from TRBV5-5 and TRBJ2-6, and 9 junction bases match TRBD1. V loses 4 bases at its end and J loses 4 bases; junction bases beyond the gene matches: 9. CDR1 and CDR2 are read off the germline V gene (reference sequence) as SGHKS and YYEKEE. CDR3 length: 17 amino acids, cysteine to phenylalanine. Of the read, only the CDR3 DNA is kept; its 51 bases are in frame from base 1.